A selection of T cell receptor beta chains follows, all from one sample in a study of T cell responses to AZD1222 COVID-19 vaccine. The data were produced by immunoSEQ multiplex PCR, yet TCRdb's version contains in-frame clones alone and is incomplete. The sample lists some 140,000 clones, 90% to 95% occurring once. The sample was peripheral blood, taken 28 days after the second AZD1222 dose. These receptors were collected from an adult who received the AZD1222 COVID-19 vaccine. The CDR3 runs from the conserved cysteine through the conserved F or W. The order of the fields is V gene, D gene, J gene, clone size, CDR3 DNA, CDR3 protein. D genes are given only for firm matches. For some rows the clone size is stated as once, few or many, or as a class when expanded; others skip it.

TRBV6-5,.,TRBJ1-1,.,TGTGCCAGCAGTCGAGGGAGGGGTGAAGCTTTCTTT,CASSRGRGEAFF
TRBV7-6,.,TRBJ1-1,.,TGTGCCAGCAGAGCTAGAGTAGGGGATCAGGGCACTGAAGCTTTCTTT,CASRARVGDQGTEAFF
TRBV7-9,.,TRBJ2-3,once,TGTGCCAGCAGCTTAGCTGTCGCAGATACGCAGTATTTT,CASSLAVADTQYF
TRBV19,TRBD1,TRBJ2-3,.,TGTGCCAGTAGACGGACAGGGGGATTGGTAGATACGCAGTATTTT,CASRRTGGLVDTQYF
TRBV4-1,.,TRBJ1-5,.,TGCGCCAGCAGCCGAGACTGGTCGCCCCATCAGCCCCAGCATTTT,CASSRDWSPHQPQHF
TRBV10-3,TRBD2,TRBJ2-5,.,TGTGCCATCAGGACTAGCGACCCCGCGGAGACCCAGTACTTC,CAIRTSDPAETQYF
TRBV2,TRBD1,TRBJ1-1,.,TGTGCCAGCAGTGAAGGACAGGGTGGGACTGAAGCTTTCTTT,CASSEGQGGTEAFF
TRBV20-1,TRBD1,TRBJ1-6,.,TGCAGTGCTAGTAGGGACAGCTATAATTCACCCCTCCACTTT,CSASRDSYNSPLHF
TRBV12-5,.,TRBJ2-5,.,TGTGCTAGTGGCTATCAGGGTGCTGAGACCCAGTACTTC,CASGYQGAETQYF
TRBV28,.,TRBJ1-6,.,TGTGCCAGCACCGGGTGGAATTCACCCCTCCACTTT,CASTGWNSPLHF
TRBV6-5,.,TRBJ1-3,.,TGTGCCAGCAGTTACTCCGTCCAGTCTGGAAACACCATATATTTT,CASSYSVQSGNTIYF
TRBV9,TRBD1,TRBJ2-3,.,TGTGCCAGCAGCGTTCTGACAGGGATCAACACAGATACGCAGTATTTT,CASSVLTGINTDTQYF
TRBV5-1,TRBD1,TRBJ2-7,.,TGCGCCAGCAGCACGGGACAGGGTACCTACGAGCAGTACTTC,CASSTGQGTYEQYF
TRBV7-9,.,TRBJ1-4,.,TGTGCCAGCAGCCCGGGGGAGACTAATGAAAAACTGTTTTTT,CASSPGETNEKLFF
TRBV7-8,.,TRBJ1-2,.,TGTGCCAGCAGCTTAGCCCTCGGATATGGCTACACCTTC,CASSLALGYGYTF
TRBV11-2,.,TRBJ1-1,.,TGTGCCAGCAGCTTAGTGGTGGACGAAGCTTTCTTT,CASSLVVDEAFF
TRBV6-2/TRBV6-3,.,TRBJ2-2,once,TGTGCCAGCAGTCCGAGCAGCACCGGGGAGCTGTTTTTT,CASSPSSTGELFF
TRBV3-1/TRBV3-2,.,TRBJ2-7,once,TGTGCCAGCAGCCGAGGGGGGTCGGGCTACGAGCAGTACTTC,CASSRGGSGYEQYF
TRBV5-1,.,TRBJ2-3,.,TGCGCCAGCAGCTACCAGGGAGGCACAGATACGCAGTATTTT,CASSYQGGTDTQYF
TRBV28,.,TRBJ1-5,.,TGTGCCAGCAGAGACCGACAGGTTAATCAGCCCCAGCATTTT,CASRDRQVNQPQHF
TRBV5-4,TRBD1,TRBJ2-1,.,TGTGCCAGCAGCTTGGCCGGGACAGAATACAATGAGCAGTTCTTC,CASSLAGTEYNEQFF
TRBV10-3,.,TRBJ1-2,.,TGTGCCATCACATGGCAACACTGGAGTTCGTATGGCTACACCTTC,CAITWQHWSSYGYTF
TRBV28,.,TRBJ2-7,.,TGTGCCAGCAGTTTCGTCGCTCGGGCAGACGCTATATACGAGCAGTACTTC,CASSFVARADAIYEQYF
TRBV30,.,TRBJ2-2,.,TGTGCCTGGTCCCAGGACGTGAACACCGGGGAGCTGTTTTTT,CAWSQDVNTGELFF
TRBV7-9,TRBD1,TRBJ1-1,.,TGTGCCAGCAGCGACAATCGACAGGGGGCTGAAGCTTTCTTT,CASSDNRQGAEAFF
TRBV7-9,.,TRBJ1-4,.,TGTGCCAGCAGCTTTATACAGGGATCGGAAAAACTGTTTTTT,CASSFIQGSEKLFF
TRBV18,.,TRBJ1-5,once,TGTGCCAGCTCTCACCACCTCAATCAGCCCCAGCATTTT,CASSHHLNQPQHF
TRBV10-3,.,TRBJ1-2,.,TGTGCCATCAGTGTCGGCACGGGCTACACCTTC,CAISVGTGYTF
TRBV2,.,TRBJ1-3,.,TGTGCCAGCATCCAAGGAACTGGAAACACCATATATTTT,CASIQGTGNTIYF
TRBV9,TRBD1,TRBJ2-3,.,TGTGCCAGCAGCGTATGGGACAGGGGGGCCCTAGTGGACACAGATACGCAGTATTTT,CASSVWDRGALVDTDTQYF
TRBV27,TRBD1,TRBJ1-2,once,TGTGCCAGCAGCCGGGGACAGGACGGGGGCTACACCTTC,CASSRGQDGGYTF
TRBV2,.,TRBJ2-2,.,TGTGCCAGCAGTGCCGGTGGGGCTGGGACCGGGGAGCTGTTTTTT,CASSAGGAGTGELFF
TRBV28,.,TRBJ1-4,.,TGTGCCAGCAGTTTACCCACCGACAGGCCCCATAGGAATGAAAAACTGTTTTTT,CASSLPTDRPHRNEKLFF
TRBV5-1,.,TRBJ1-1,.,TGCGCCAGCAGCCCGGATGGACAAACGGGAGCTTTCTTT,CASSPDGQTGAFF
TRBV4-1,.,TRBJ1-3,.,TGCGCCAGCAGCCAAGACAGGGTCTCTGGAAACACCATATATTTT,CASSQDRVSGNTIYF
TRBV30,.,TRBJ1-5,.,TGTGCCTGGAGTGACAGGATTCAGGGCCGCCGGCATTTT,CAWSDRIQGRRHF
TRBV2,.,TRBJ1-1,.,TGTGCCAGCAGCCTCACAGGGAGGGACACTGAAGCTTTCTTT,CASSLTGRDTEAFF
TRBV19,.,TRBJ2-1,.,TGTGCCAGTAGTATAGGGTCTGGGGCCCATGAGCAGTTCTTC,CASSIGSGAHEQFF
TRBV7-7,.,TRBJ2-1,.,TGTGCTAGCAGCCCGGGCAATCCTCTGGATGGCAATGAGCAGTTCTTC,CASSPGNPLDGNEQFF
TRBV20-1,.,TRBJ1-1,.,TGCAGTGCTAGAGTGAACACTGAAGCTTTCTTT,CSARVNTEAFF
TRBV7-8,.,TRBJ2-1,once,TGTGCCAGCAGCTTAGAAGCCCAGCGAGTTGAGCAGTTCTTC,CASSLEAQRVEQFF
TRBV28,.,TRBJ1-5,.,TGTGCCAGCAGTATAGGCGGGGGGGGTAATAGCAATCAGCCCCAGCATTTT,CASSIGGGGNSNQPQHF
TRBV7-9,TRBD2,TRBJ2-7,.,TGTGCCAGCAGCTCCGCCACGGGGACTAGCGGGGGGTCCGAGCAGTACTTC,CASSSATGTSGGSEQYF
TRBV7-8,.,TRBJ2-4,.,TGTGCCAGCAGCTTAGCGATGACGCAACTAGCCAAAAACATTCAGTACTTC,CASSLAMTQLAKNIQYF
TRBV9,.,TRBJ2-4,.,TGTGCCAGCAGCGTAGGTGGGGGGACCGTTTCCATTCAGTACTTC,CASSVGGGTVSIQYF
TRBV6-5,.,TRBJ1-2,.,TGTGCCAGCAGTTACTCGAGGAGCGGGATCTACACCTTC,CASSYSRSGIYTF
TRBV7-3,.,TRBJ1-1,once,TGTGCCAGCAGCTTACTGGTGAACACTGAAGCTTTCTTT,CASSLLVNTEAFF
TRBV4-2,.,TRBJ2-7,once,TGTGCCAGCAGCCAAGAGGGGGCACCGACCTACGAGCAGTACTTC,CASSQEGAPTYEQYF